Below, one T cell receptor (beta chain) is given with its context. What it recognizes is unknown. The junction does not match germline at one end; this may be a read error. Germline V gene lookup returns CDR1 GTSNPN and CDR2 SVGIG (reference sequence). This CDR3 region has 17 residues. The data were taken from a study of identical twins. General study results and limits: While abundant cord blood beta clonotypes carried fewer insertions, memory repertoires showed no such pattern. Within monozygotic twins, out-of-frame TCR alpha sharing was underestimated by the models. Findings came from cross-sectional statistics, without long-term follow-up of donors.

A universal primer binding site was introduced by template switching. The final cDNA contained unique molecular identifiers. TCRdb passed the 5' RACE reads through MiXCR, listing each CDR3 protein once. This table has some 710,000 distinct CDR3 sequences, roughly 6% appearing once. The origin of this receptor is a man between 18 and 35 years old in good health. The gene calls are TRBV30 and TRBJ2-6; 7 bases map to TRBD1. The sample consisted of naive T cells sorted from blood. CDR3 DNA: TGTGCCTGGATATTCCTGGGACAGAGCTCTGGGGCCGACGTCCTGACTTTC. Encoded protein: CAWIFLGQSSGADVLTF.